This T cell receptor beta chain comes out of a study of shared clonotypes between healthy human individuals. Division of CD4+ cells produced a CD45RA+ naive subset and a CD45RA-negative memory subset. Comments on this clone: The antigen is not known.

Study-level findings and limits: The four-donor shared clonotypes exceeded non-shared clonotypes in generation probability, with non-shared ones scoring lower.

The CDR3 is 16 amino acids. The V segment lost 1 base and the J segment 4 bases; nucleotides outside the gene matches: 7. Germline CDR1 is MGHDK and CDR2 is SYGVNS. Several immunoSEQ plates received, in even portions, the genomic DNA of each subset. In the authors' methods: Filtering differed, since immunoSEQ gave only junction sequences and no quality scores. Assay used: immunoSEQ multiplex PCR; TCRdb lists only in-frame clones, some missing. The V and J calls and clone size come from that table; D and trimming were worked out from the DNA. The sample has fewer than 1.6 million clones; about 98.5% are singletons.

Specimen: naive CD4+ T cells sorted from blood. Noted subset: CD45RA+ positively selected. The sequence came from a man aged 25-45 years in good health. The rearrangement joins TRBV25-1 to TRBJ1-1, with 9 nucleotides matching TRBD1. CDR3 nucleotides: TGTGCCAGCAGTGAATTAGGGACAGGGTATGGCACTGAAGCTTTCTTT. It translates to CASSELGTGYGTEAFF.